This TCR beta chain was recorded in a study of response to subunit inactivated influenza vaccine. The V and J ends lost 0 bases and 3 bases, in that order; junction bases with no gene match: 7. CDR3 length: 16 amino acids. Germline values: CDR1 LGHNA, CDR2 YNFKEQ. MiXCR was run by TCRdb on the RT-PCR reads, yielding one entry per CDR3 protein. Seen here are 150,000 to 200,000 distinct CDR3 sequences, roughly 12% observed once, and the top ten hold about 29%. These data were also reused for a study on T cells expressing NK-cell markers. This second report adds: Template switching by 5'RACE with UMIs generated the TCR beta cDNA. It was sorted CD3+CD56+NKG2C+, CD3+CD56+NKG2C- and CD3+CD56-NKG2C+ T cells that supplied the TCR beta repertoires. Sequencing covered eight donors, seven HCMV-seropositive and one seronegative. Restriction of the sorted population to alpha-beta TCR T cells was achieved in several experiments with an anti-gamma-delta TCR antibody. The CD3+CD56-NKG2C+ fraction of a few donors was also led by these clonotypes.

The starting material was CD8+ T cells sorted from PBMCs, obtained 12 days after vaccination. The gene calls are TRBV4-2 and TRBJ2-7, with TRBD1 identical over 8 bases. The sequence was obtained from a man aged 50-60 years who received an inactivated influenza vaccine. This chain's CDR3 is CASSQEAAGGFYEQYF. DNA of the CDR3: TGTGCCAGCAGCCAAGAGGCGGCAGGGGGCTTCTACGAGCAGTACTTC.